What follows are 18 T cell receptor beta chains derived from one specimen sequenced in a study of CD8 T cells in Susac syndrome. An amount of RNA that ranged from roughly 0.5 to 1 ug was reverse transcribed with random hexamers. MiXCR, applied by TCRdb to the immunoSEQ multiplex PCR reads, yields one record per CDR3 protein. The sample gives around 140,000 distinct CDR3 sequences, approximately 95% of which show up once; over 0.09% is in the top ten. Sequencing input: CD4+ T cells from PBMCs. These receptors were collected from a human donor with multiple sclerosis.

In its sample, this clonotype was seen once. V is TRBV12-3 or TRBV12-4 and J is TRBJ2-2; D is undetermined. The CDR3 runs 14 residues. V shed 8 bases and J shed 6 bases, with 16 bases lying between them. CDR3 coding DNA: TGTGCCAGCCGCTATAATTCTGGTGCCGGGGAGCTGTTTTTT. As protein: CASRYNSGAGELFF.

The chain has TRBV28 and TRBJ1-5; the match to TRBD1 covers 8 bases. CDR1 MDHEN and CDR2 SYDVKM come from the germline V gene. Losses at the gene ends were 2 bases for V and 7 bases for J; bases not matched to a gene: 4. The CDR3 extends over 14 amino acids. CDR3 region: CASSLQGARQPQHF. The CDR3 coding sequence is TGTGCCAGCAGTTTACAGGGGGCCCGACAGCCCCAGCATTTT.

V and J are TRBV10-3 and TRBJ2-1, with D tentatively TRBD2 (6 bases). Trimming left V 9 bases short and J 3 bases short, with 12 bases between. The CDR3 sequence is 13 residues long. Germline V gene data show CDR1 as ENHRY and CDR2 as SYGVKD. CDR3 nucleotides: TGTGCCATTGGAGGGCCTAACTACAATGAGCAGTTCTTC. The encoded protein is CAIGGPNYNEQFF.

This clonotype was picked up one time. The genes are TRBV7-9 and TRBJ2-3; D is perhaps TRBD1 (5 bases). The CDR3 sequence is 11 residues long. The germline gives CDR1 SEHNR, CDR2 FQNEAQ (reference sequence). V was pared by 6 bases and J by 11 bases, with 12 bases between. The CDR3 DNA reads as TGTGCCAGCAGAGGACACGTAGGGCAGTATTTT. This encodes CASRGHVGQYF. Together with reference TRBV7-9 and TRBJ2-3, the CDR3 gives the full variable domain: DTGVSQNPRHKITKRGQNVTFRCDPISEHNRLYWYRQTLGQGPEFLTYFQNEAQLEKSRLLSDRFSAERPKGSFSTLEIQRTEQGDSAMYLCASRGHVGQYFGPGTRLTVL.

The CDR3 DNA sequence: TGTGCCAGCAGCTTGCTAGCGGGGGGACTCACAGATACGCAGTATTTT. It specifies CASSLLAGGLTDTQYF. This chain links TRBV5-4 with TRBJ2-3, with 11 bases lining up with TRBD2. The germline gives CDR1 SGHNT, CDR2 YYREEE (reference sequence). CDR3 length: 16 residues. With 1 base clipped from V and 2 bases from J, the junction kept 3 bases outside the gene matches. The variable domain in full, completed from reference TRBV5-4 and TRBJ2-3, reads ETGVTQSPTHLIKTRGQQVTLRCSSQSGHNTVSWYQQALGQGPQFIFQYYREEENGRGNFPPRFSGLQFPNYSSELNVNALELDDSALYLCASSLLAGGLTDTQYFGPGTRLTVL.

V is TRBV25-1 and J is TRBJ1-6, with D perhaps TRBD1 (6 bases). Germline V gene data show CDR1 as MGHDK and CDR2 as SYGVNS. The germline V and J ends were trimmed by 11 bases and 4 bases, with 12 bases remaining between them. The length of the CDR3 is 13 residues. The CDR3 DNA reads as TGTGCCGCAGGGGCCGCGTATAATTCACCCCTCCACTTT. Translated, it gives CAAGAAYNSPLHF.

This chain connects TRBV29-1 to TRBJ2-3; D uncertain. CDR1 is SQVTM and CDR2 is ANQGSEA in the germline V gene. The V gene lost 2 bases and the J gene lost 3 bases, with 3 bases spanning the gap. This CDR3 comprises 11 residues. CDR3 sequence reads: CSVEWTDTQYF. CDR3 in DNA: TGCAGCGTTGAATGGACAGATACGCAGTATTTT.

This chain links TRBV15 with TRBJ1-2; 8 nucleotides match TRBD1. The V gene's germline CDR1 is LNHNV and CDR2 YYDKDF (reference sequence). V shed 6 bases, J shed 4 bases, and the junction held 13 bases outside the gene matches. This CDR3 is built from 16 residues. The CDR3 sequence: CATRTATDDRGYGYTF. DNA for the CDR3: TGTGCCACCAGGACAGCCACGGACGACAGGGGCTATGGCTACACCTTC.

In this sample, this clonotype turned up a few times. The chain combines TRBV7-9 with TRBJ1-4; D not certain. The CDR3 is 14 residues long. Germline V lookup: CDR1 SEHNR, CDR2 FQNEAQ (reference sequence). Trimming shortened V by 0 bases and J by 5 bases, and 7 bases separated the two germline ends. The CDR3 loop is CASSLAGGNEKLFF. Written as DNA, the CDR3 is TGTGCCAGCAGCTTAGCGGGCGGAAATGAAAAACTGTTTTTT.

The gene calls are TRBV4-1 and TRBJ1-3, with D unresolved. Germline CDR1 reads MGHRA; CDR2 reads YSYEKL. Trimming pared 3 bases from V and 0 bases from J, leaving 18 bases between. This CDR3 comprises 18 residues. CDR3 bases: TGCGCCAGCAGCCATCCGGGATTAGACTTCGGCTCTGGAAACACCATATATTTT. It is translated as CASSHPGLDFGSGNTIYF.

J is TRBJ1-5 and V is TRBV7-9; D remains ambiguous. This CDR3 has 13 residues. Germline V gene lookup returns CDR1 SEHNR and CDR2 FQNEAQ (reference sequence). V lost 4 bases and J lost 7, with 11 bases in between. CDR3 nucleotide sequence: TGTGCCAGCAGCTCTACGGGAGTACAGCCCCAGCATTTT. Translating gives CASSSTGVQPQHF.

The count of this clonotype is one. The chain couples TRBV9 to TRBJ2-3, with D possibly being TRBD1 (6 bases). The ends were cut back, 2 bases at V and 6 bases at J, with 13 bases in the middle. Germline CDR1 SGDLS, CDR2 YYNGEE. The CDR3 spans 14 residues. The CDR3 reads CASSVKGVGDTQYF. CDR3 DNA sequence: TGTGCCAGCAGCGTGAAGGGGGTAGGGGATACGCAGTATTTT.

This chain links TRBV20-1 with TRBJ1-1; D is ambiguous. Between the trimmed V and J ends, which lost 1 base and 0 bases, there was a span of 9 bases. The CDR3 sequence is 14 residues long. CDR1 and CDR2 (germline): DFQATT, SNEGSKA (reference sequence). The chain's CDR3 is CSARAGNLNTEAFF. CDR3 coding DNA: TGCAGTGCTAGAGCGGGGAATTTGAACACTGAAGCTTTCTTT.

V and J are TRBV29-1 and TRBJ2-3; D is unresolved. The CDR3 sequence is 14 residues long. With 5 bases removed from V and 1 base from J, the gap between germline ends came to 13 bases. The germline V gene encodes CDR1 SQVTM and CDR2 ANQGSEA. The CDR3 loop reads CSVSHGLGTDTQYF. The CDR3 coding sequence is TGCAGCGTTAGCCACGGGCTAGGCACAGATACGCAGTATTTT.

This clonotype was detected only once. The chain uses TRBV9 and TRBJ2-3; the match to TRBD2 covers 12 bases. CDR1 SGDLS and CDR2 YYNGEE come from the germline V gene. Trimming cost V 4 bases and J 5 bases; bases outside gene matches: 11. There are 17 residues in the CDR3. The CDR3 region is CASSFESSGGAQDTQYF. The DNA for the CDR3 is TGTGCCAGCAGCTTTGAGTCTAGCGGGGGGGCCCAAGATACGCAGTATTTT.

This clonotype has only one observation. CDR3: CASSSDRDGPQHF. CDR3 DNA: TGTGCCAGCAGCTCCGACAGGGATGGGCCCCAGCATTTT. This chain uses TRBV7-2 with TRBJ1-5; 7 nucleotides match TRBD1. V was pared by 4 bases and J by 9 bases, with 6 bases of the junction left unmatched. This CDR3 spans 13 amino acids. Germline CDR1 is SGHTA and CDR2 is FQGNSA. Combining the CDR3 with reference TRBV7-2 and TRBJ1-5 gives the whole variable domain GAGVSQSPSNKVTEKGKDVELRCDPISGHTALYWYRQSLGQGLEFLIYFQGNSAPDKSGLPSDRFSAERTGGSVSTLTIQRTQQEDSAVYLCASSSDRDGPQHFGDGTRLSIL.

The CDR3 DNA reads as TGTGCCACCAGCAGAGATAGGGTTGGGGCCAACGTCCTGACTTTC. Translating it yields CATSRDRVGANVLTF. The chain links TRBV15 to TRBJ2-6; D is uncertain. CDR3 length equals 15 residues. Between the trimmed V and J ends, which lost 0 bases and 3 bases, there was a span of 6 bases. Per the germline V gene, CDR1 is LNHNV and CDR2 is YYDKDF (reference sequence).

This clonotype was detected once. The chain recombines TRBV29-1 with TRBJ1-1; no reliable D call. The CDR3 runs 13 residues. Per germline, CDR1 SQVTM and CDR2 ANQGSEA. V lost 7 bases and J 4 bases, leaving 16 bases between the germline ends. CDR3 in amino acids: CSATGPTSTEAFF. The CDR3 nucleotides read TGCAGCGCAACCGGACCCACCAGCACTGAAGCTTTCTTT.